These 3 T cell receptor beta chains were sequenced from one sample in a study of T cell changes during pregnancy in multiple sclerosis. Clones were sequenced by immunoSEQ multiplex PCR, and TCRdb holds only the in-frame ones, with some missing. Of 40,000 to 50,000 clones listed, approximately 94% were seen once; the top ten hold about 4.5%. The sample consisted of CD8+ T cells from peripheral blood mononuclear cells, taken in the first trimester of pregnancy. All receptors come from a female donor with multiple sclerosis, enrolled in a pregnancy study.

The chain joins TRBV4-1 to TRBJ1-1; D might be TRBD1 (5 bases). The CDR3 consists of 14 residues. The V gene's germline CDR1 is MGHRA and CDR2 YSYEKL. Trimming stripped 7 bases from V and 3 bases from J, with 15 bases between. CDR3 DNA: TGCGCCAGCACCCAGGGCCCGGGGGACACTGAAGCTTTCTTT. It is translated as CASTQGPGDTEAFF.

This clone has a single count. The CDR3 nucleotides read TGTGCCAGCAGCACCTGGACAGGGCTTAACTATGGCTACACCTTC. Protein: CASSTWTGLNYGYTF. This chain connects TRBV7-2 to TRBJ1-2; 8 nucleotides match TRBD1. The CDR3 runs 15 residues. Germline CDR1 SGHTA, CDR2 FQGNSA. V trimming: 5 bases; J trimming: 1 base; junction bases outside the gene matches: 6.

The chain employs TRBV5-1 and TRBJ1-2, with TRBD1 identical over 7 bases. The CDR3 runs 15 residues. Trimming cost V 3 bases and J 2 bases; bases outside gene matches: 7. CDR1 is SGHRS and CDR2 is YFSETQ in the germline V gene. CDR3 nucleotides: TGCGCCAGCAGCTGGACAGGAGATCCAAACTATGGCTACACCTTC. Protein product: CASSWTGDPNYGYTF.